Listed here are 20 T cell receptor beta chains from one sample, sequenced in a study of T cell responses to AZD1222 COVID-19 vaccine (dated by TCRdb to the early 2020s). This specimen's time point label, interpreted: baseline before first vaccination. The library was obtained by the immunoSEQ multiplex PCR assay. TCRdb provides this immuneACCESS table in a form limited to in-frame rearrangements. Some clones are lacking; in checked studies, under half of them reflect an unresolved V gene, and why the rest are absent is not known. This sample has about 120,000 clones in its table, and approximately 90% of those were observed once. Of the sample, 6.5% to 8.5% is held by the ten largest clones. Sample: peripheral blood, taken on day 0 of AZD1222 vaccination. The source of these receptors is an adult in good health.

This chain uses TRBV11-2 with TRBJ1-3, with a possible D match to TRBD1 (5 bases). The V end lost 3 bases, the J end lost 2 bases, and 14 bases lay between the germline ends. The CDR3 consists of 16 residues. CDR1 and CDR2 from the germline V gene are SGHAT and FQNNGV. In nucleotides, the CDR3 is TGTGCCAGCAGCTTGTGGGGGTTGGCGGCTGGAAACACCATATATTTT. Amino acids: CASSLWGLAAGNTIYF.

The V call is TRBV21-1, the J call TRBJ1-1; the DNA was not compared with TRBD1, the D call given in the table. TRBV21-1 has pseudogene status. The CDR3 covers 13 residues. CDR3 sequence: CASIDRGITEAFF. The CDR3 DNA reads TGTGCCAGCATCGACAGGGGTATCACTGAAGCTTTCTTT.

V usage is TRBV27 and J usage is TRBJ2-7; D might be TRBD2 (6 bases). CDR3 length: 15 amino acids. CDR1 and CDR2 (germline): MNHEY, SMNVEV (reference sequence). Trimming took off 1 base at V and 5 bases at J, with 15 bases between the two ends. This CDR3 is CASSLLGTGVDEQYF. The CDR3 nucleotides read TGTGCCAGCAGTTTATTAGGGACGGGGGTCGACGAGCAGTACTTC.

The chain employs TRBV4-2 and TRBJ1-4; D call uncertain. Germline V gene lookup returns CDR1 LGHNA and CDR2 YNFKEQ. The CDR3 length is 17 residues. Trimming removed 4 bases at V and 7 bases at J, with 22 bases between. This CDR3 reads CASSPTRGGSWGEKLFF. CDR3 nucleotides: TGTGCCAGCAGCCCCACCCGAGGTGGCTCCTGGGGTGAAAAACTGTTTTTT.

This clone was seen a few times. The DNA of the CDR3 is TGTGCCAGCAGCCAAAGGACAGGCTATAATTCACCCCTCCACTTT. Protein: CASSQRTGYNSPLHF. The V call is TRBV14, the J call TRBJ1-6; 7 positions match TRBD1. The CDR3 spans 15 residues. Germline lookup yields CDR1 SGHDN and CDR2 FVKESK. V lost 2 bases to trimming and J lost 3 bases; unmatched junction nucleotides: 1.

The genes are TRBV29-1 and TRBJ1-1; TRBD1 agrees at 8 bases. Unmatched junction bases numbered 7, after V lost 5 bases and J lost 2 bases. This CDR3 spans 14 amino acids. In germline, CDR1 is SQVTM, CDR2 ANQGSEA. CDR3 loop: CSVSKQGDNTEAFF. For the CDR3, the DNA is TGCAGCGTTTCAAAACAGGGGGATAACACTGAAGCTTTCTTT.

The V call is TRBV27, the J call TRBJ2-7; TRBD1 matches at 8 bases. The CDR3 spans 15 residues. Germline V CDR1 and CDR2: MNHEY, SMNVEV (reference sequence). Losses at the gene ends were 5 bases for V and 0 bases for J; bases not matched to a gene: 6. The CDR3 DNA reads as TGTGCCAGCAGTCCCTGGACAGGGAGCTCCTACGAGCAGTACTTC. Translation: CASSPWTGSSYEQYF.

The rearrangement links TRBV27 to TRBJ1-1, with D perhaps TRBD1 (5 bases). Deletions cut 3 bases from V and 11 bases from J, with 16 bases between. The CDR3 totals 13 residues. Germline CDR1 MNHEY, CDR2 SMNVEV (reference sequence). The CDR3 DNA sequence: TGTGCCAGCAGTTTGGGAGGGCCCGAGGGGGCTTTCTTT. Residues: CASSLGGPEGAFF.

This clone is a singleton in its sample. The rearrangement joins TRBV28 to TRBJ1-2, with TRBD1 identical over 8 bases. The germline gives CDR1 MDHEN, CDR2 SYDVKM. CDR3 length: 14 amino acids. Trimming took 4 bases from V and 4 from J; bases not matched to a gene: 5. The CDR3 spells CASSSDRGVYGYTF. In DNA, the CDR3 is TGTGCCAGCAGTTCCGACAGGGGAGTCTATGGCTACACCTTC.

This chain uses TRBV30 with TRBJ2-5; the match to TRBD2 covers 12 bases. CDR1 is GTSNPN and CDR2 is SVGIG in the germline V gene (reference sequence). This CDR3 contains 15 residues. V trimming: 3 bases; J trimming: 0 bases; junction bases outside the gene matches: 2. The CDR3 nucleotides read TGTGCCTGGAGAACTAGCGGGGGGAACCAAGAGACCCAGTACTTC. Its protein product is CAWRTSGGNQETQYF.

The rearrangement links TRBV6-5 to TRBJ2-2; 7 bases fit TRBD1. CDR3 length equals 14 residues. From germline, CDR1 is MNHEY and CDR2 SVGAGI. The ends lost 5 bases at V and 5 bases at J; junction bases unmatched: 5. The CDR3 spells CASSRDRATGELFF. CDR3 in DNA: TGTGCCAGCAGTAGGGACAGAGCTACCGGGGAGCTGTTTTTT.

This clone was found once. CDR3: CASSPGDRKETQYF. As DNA, the CDR3 is TGTGCCAGCAGCCCGGGGGACCGCAAAGAGACCCAGTACTTC. The rearrangement uses TRBV7-3 and TRBJ2-5; D is possibly TRBD2 (6 bases). This CDR3 region has 14 residues. Germline assignment: CDR1 SGHTA and CDR2 FQGTGA. V dropped 5 bases and J dropped 3 bases, with 13 bases sitting between them.

This clone was detected only once. V is TRBV7-6 and J is TRBJ2-3; D possibly corresponds to TRBD1 (5 bases). Germline assignment: CDR1 SGHVS and CDR2 FNYEAQ. V lost 1 base and J 0 bases, leaving 11 bases between the germline ends. CDR3 length: 16 residues. CDR3 sequence: CASSLGAGPSTDTQYF. The CDR3 bases are TGTGCCAGCAGCTTAGGGGCAGGGCCGAGCACAGATACGCAGTATTTT.

The gene calls are TRBV7-9 and TRBJ2-1, with TRBD2 matching over 9 bases. This CDR3 comprises 15 residues. CDR1 and CDR2 (germline): SEHNR, FQNEAQ (reference sequence). V trimming: 4 bases; J trimming: 5 bases; junction bases outside the gene matches: 6. CDR3 DNA: TGTGCCAGCAGCTCCAGCGGGGGGAAACACAATGAGCAGTTCTTC. This sequence encodes CASSSSGGKHNEQFF.

This chain uses TRBV6-2 or TRBV6-3 with TRBJ1-2, with D unresolved. This CDR3 contains 15 residues. Germline V CDR1 and CDR2: MNHEY, SVGEGT. V lost 0 bases and J 3 bases, leaving 11 bases between the germline ends. CDR3 sequence reads: CASSYSPRGDYGYTF. The CDR3, as DNA: TGTGCCAGCAGTTACTCACCCCGCGGGGACTATGGCTACACCTTC.

The chain uses TRBV7-8 and TRBJ1-4; TRBD1 matches 8 bases. V lost 5 bases and J lost 0; bases outside the gene matches: 11. The CDR3 contains 18 residues. Germline V CDR1 and CDR2: SGHVS, FQNEAQ. CDR3 coding DNA: TGTGCCAGCAGCCGCTGGGCTCGGGGACAGGCAACTAATGAAAAACTGTTTTTT. Amino acids: CASSRWARGQATNEKLFF.

This chain links TRBV6-8 with TRBJ2-2, with 11 positions matching TRBD1. Germline V gene data show CDR1 as MNHGY and CDR2 as SAAAGT. V shed 6 bases and J 3 bases; nucleotides not matched to a gene: 12. There are 18 residues in the CDR3. The CDR3 nucleotides are TGTGCCAGCAGGACCGGACAGGGGGCGAATAGGGACACCGGGGAGCTGTTTTTT. It codes for CASRTGQGANRDTGELFF.

This rearrangement joins TRBV15 to TRBJ2-3; 7 nucleotides align to TRBD1. This CDR3 has 16 residues. V lost 2 bases and J lost 1; bases outside the gene matches: 6. Germline-derived CDR1 and CDR2 are LNHNV and YYDKDF (reference sequence). CDR3 residues: CATSRTPGQGTDTQYF. DNA of the CDR3: TGTGCCACCAGCAGAACCCCTGGACAGGGCACAGATACGCAGTATTTT.

A single count supports this clone. V and J are TRBV11-1 and TRBJ1-1; no definite D call. Germline V CDR1 and CDR2: SGHAT, FQDESV (reference sequence). CDR3 size: 14 residues. Trimming cost V 6 bases and J 3 bases, with 14 bases left between them. The CDR3 loop is CASSEFRGYTEAFF. DNA for the CDR3: TGTGCCAGCAGTGAGTTCAGAGGCTACACTGAAGCTTTCTTT.

This rearrangement joins TRBV19 to TRBJ1-6; D gene uncertain. The V end was cut by 5 bases, the J end by 10 bases, with 9 bases between. In germline, CDR1 is LNHDA, CDR2 SQIVND (reference sequence). This CDR3 comprises 12 residues. CDR3 amino acids: CASSVGGSPLHF. The DNA for the CDR3 is TGTGCCAGTAGTGTTGGAGGGTCACCCCTCCACTTT.